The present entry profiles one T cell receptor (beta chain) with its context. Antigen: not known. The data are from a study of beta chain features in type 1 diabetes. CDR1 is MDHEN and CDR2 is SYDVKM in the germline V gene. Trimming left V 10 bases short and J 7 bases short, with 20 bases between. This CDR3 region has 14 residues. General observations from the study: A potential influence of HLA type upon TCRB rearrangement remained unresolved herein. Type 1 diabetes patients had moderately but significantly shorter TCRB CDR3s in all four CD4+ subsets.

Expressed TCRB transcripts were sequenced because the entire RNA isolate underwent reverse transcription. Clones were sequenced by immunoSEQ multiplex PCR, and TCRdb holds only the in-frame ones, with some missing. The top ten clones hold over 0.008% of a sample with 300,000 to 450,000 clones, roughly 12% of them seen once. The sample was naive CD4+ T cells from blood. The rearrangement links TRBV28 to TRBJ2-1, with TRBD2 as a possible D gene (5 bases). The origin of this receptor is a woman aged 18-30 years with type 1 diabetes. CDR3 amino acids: CATMLPGSGNEQFF. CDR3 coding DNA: TGTGCCACCATGCTGCCGGGGTCGGGAAATGAGCAGTTCTTC.